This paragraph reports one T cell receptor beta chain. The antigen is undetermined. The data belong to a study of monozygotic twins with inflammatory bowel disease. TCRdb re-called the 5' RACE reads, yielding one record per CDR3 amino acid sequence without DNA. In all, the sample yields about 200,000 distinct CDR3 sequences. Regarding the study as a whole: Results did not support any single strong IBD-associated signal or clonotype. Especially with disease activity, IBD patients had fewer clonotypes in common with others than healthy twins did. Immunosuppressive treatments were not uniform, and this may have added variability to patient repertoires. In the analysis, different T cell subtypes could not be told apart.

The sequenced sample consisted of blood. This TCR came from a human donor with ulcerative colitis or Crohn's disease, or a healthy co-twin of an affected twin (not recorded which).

The CDR3 loop is CATSAQGNTEAFF. The V and J genes are TRBV24-1 and TRBJ1-1; TCRdb returns TRBD1, unconfirmable since there is no DNA. There are 13 residues in the CDR3. Per germline, CDR1 KGHDR and CDR2 SFDVKD.